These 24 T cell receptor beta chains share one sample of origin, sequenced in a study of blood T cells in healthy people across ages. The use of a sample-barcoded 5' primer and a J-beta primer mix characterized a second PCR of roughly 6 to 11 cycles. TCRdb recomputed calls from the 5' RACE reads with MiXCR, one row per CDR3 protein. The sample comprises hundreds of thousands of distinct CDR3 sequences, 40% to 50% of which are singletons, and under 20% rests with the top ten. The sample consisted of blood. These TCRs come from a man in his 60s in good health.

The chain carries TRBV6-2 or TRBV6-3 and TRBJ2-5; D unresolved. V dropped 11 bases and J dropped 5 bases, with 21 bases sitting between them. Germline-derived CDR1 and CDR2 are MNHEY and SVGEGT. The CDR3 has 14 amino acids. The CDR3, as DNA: TGTGCCGGACCGGGTCAGGAGCTGAGGGAGACCCAGTACTTC. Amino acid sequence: CAGPGQELRETQYF.

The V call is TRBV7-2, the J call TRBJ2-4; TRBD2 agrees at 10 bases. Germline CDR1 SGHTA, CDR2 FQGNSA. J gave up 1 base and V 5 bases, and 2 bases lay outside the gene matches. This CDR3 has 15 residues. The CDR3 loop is CTSSISGGAKNIQYF. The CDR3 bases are TGTACCAGCAGCATTAGCGGGGGGGCCAAAAACATTCAGTACTTC.

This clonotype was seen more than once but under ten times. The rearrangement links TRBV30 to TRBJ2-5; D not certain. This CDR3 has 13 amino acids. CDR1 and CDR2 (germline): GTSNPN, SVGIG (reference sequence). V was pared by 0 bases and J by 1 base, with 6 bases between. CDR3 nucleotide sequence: TGTGCCTGGAGTGTACTCCCCCAAGAGACCCAGTACTTC. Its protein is CAWSVLPQETQYF.

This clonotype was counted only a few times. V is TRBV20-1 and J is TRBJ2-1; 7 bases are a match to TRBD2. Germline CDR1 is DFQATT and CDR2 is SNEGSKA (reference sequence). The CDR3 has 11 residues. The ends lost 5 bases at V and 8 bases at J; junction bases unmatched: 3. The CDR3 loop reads CSAGLVYEQFF. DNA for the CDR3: TGCAGTGCTGGACTAGTCTATGAGCAGTTCTTC.

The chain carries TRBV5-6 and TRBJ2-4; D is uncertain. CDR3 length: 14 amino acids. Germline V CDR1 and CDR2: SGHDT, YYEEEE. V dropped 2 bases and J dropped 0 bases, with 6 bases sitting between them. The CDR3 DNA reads TGTGCCAGCAGCTTAGAATTAGCCAAAAACATTCAGTACTTC. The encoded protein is CASSLELAKNIQYF. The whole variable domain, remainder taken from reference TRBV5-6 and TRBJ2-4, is DAGVTQSPTHLIKTRGQQVTLRCSPKSGHDTVSWYQQALGQGPQFIFQYYEEEERQRGNFPDRFSGHQFPNYSSELNVNALLLGDSALYLCASSLELAKNIQYFGAGTRLSVL.

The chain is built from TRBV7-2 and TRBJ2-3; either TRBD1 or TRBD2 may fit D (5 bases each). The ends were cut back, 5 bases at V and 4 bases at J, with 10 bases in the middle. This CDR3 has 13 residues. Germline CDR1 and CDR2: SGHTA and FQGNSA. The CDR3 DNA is TGTGCCAGCAGCGTATCGGGGCCAGATACGCAGTATTTT. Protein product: CASSVSGPDTQYF.

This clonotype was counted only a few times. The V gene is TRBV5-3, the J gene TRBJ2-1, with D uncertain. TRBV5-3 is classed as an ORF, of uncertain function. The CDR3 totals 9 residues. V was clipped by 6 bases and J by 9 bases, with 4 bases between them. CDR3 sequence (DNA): TGTGCCAGAAAGGGTGAGCAGTTCTTC. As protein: CARKGEQFF.

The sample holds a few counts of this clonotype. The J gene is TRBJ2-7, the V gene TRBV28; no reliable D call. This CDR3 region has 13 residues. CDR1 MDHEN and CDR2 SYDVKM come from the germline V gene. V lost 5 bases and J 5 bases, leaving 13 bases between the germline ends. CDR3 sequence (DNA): TGTGCCAGCAGTGTATTCGCCTTGGACGAGCAGTACTTC. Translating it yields CASSVFALDEQYF.

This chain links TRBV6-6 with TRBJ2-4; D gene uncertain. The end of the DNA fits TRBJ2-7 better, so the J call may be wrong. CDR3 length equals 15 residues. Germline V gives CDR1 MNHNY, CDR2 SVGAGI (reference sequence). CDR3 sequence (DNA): TGTGCCAGCAGCACCCAGTCCGCCAAGACCTACGAGCAGTACTTC. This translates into CASSTQSAKTYEQYF.

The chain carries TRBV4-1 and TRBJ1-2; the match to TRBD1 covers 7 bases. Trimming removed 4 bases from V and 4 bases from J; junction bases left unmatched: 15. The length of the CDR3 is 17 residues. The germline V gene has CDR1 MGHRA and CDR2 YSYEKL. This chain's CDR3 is CASSPRTGLTDVYGYTF. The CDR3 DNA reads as TGCGCCAGCAGCCCCCGGACAGGACTTACAGATGTCTATGGCTACACCTTC.

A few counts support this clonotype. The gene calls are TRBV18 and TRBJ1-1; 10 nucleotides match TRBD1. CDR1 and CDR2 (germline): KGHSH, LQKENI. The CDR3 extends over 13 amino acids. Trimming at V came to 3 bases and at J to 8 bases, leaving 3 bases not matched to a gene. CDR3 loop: CASSPDRGREAFF. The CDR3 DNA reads TGTGCCAGCTCACCCGACAGGGGGCGCGAAGCTTTCTTT.

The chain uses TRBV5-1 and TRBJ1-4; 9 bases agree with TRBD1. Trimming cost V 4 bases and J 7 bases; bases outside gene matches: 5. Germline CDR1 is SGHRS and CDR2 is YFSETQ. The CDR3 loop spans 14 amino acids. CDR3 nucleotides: TGCGCCAGCAGCGTGACAGGGGGGGGTGAAAAACTGTTTTTT. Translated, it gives CASSVTGGGEKLFF.

CDR3 in amino acids: CASSALGQGVHEQYF. Written as DNA, the CDR3 is TGTGCCAGCAGCGCACTGGGACAGGGGGTACACGAGCAGTACTTC. This chain uses TRBV2 with TRBJ2-5, with TRBD1 identical over 11 bases. The J call may not be correct, given that the DNA end is closer to TRBJ2-7. The CDR3 runs 15 residues. The germline CDR1 and CDR2 sequences are SNHLY and FYNNEI.

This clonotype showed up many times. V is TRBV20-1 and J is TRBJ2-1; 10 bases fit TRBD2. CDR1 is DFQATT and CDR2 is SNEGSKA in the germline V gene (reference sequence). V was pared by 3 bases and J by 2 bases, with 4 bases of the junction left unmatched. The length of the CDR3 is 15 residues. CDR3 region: CSARGSGGAYNEQFF. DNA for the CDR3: TGCAGTGCTAGGGGAAGCGGGGGGGCCTACAATGAGCAGTTCTTC.

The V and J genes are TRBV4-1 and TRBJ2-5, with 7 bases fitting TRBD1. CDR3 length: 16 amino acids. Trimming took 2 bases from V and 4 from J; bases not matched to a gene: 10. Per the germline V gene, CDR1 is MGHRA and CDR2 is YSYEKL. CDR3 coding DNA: TGCGCCAGCAGCCAACAACGGACAGGCGTGTCAGAGACCCAGTACTTC. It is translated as CASSQQRTGVSETQYF.

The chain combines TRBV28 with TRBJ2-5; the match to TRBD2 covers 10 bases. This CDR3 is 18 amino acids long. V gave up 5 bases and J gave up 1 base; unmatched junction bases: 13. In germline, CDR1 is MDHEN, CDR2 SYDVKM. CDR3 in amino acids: CASSQSGGVGGVQETQYF. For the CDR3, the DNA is TGTGCCAGCAGTCAGAGCGGGGGGGTCGGTGGGGTCCAAGAGACCCAGTACTTC.

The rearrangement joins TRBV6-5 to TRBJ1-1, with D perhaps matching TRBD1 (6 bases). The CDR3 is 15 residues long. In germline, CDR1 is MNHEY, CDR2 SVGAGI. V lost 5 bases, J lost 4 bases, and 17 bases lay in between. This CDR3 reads CASSIRQDLSTEAFF. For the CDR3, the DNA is TGTGCCAGCAGTATAAGACAGGACTTGAGCACTGAAGCTTTCTTT.

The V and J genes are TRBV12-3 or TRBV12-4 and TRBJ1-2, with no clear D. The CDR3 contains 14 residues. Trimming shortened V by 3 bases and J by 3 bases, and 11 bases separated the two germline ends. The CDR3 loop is CASSLGPTDYGYTF. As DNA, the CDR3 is TGTGCCAGCAGTTTGGGCCCTACGGACTATGGCTACACCTTC.

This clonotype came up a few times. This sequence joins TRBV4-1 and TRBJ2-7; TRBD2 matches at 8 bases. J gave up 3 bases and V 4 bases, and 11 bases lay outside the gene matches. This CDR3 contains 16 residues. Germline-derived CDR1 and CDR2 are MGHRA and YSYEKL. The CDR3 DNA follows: TGCGCCAGCAGCCGCGAGGCGGGGGGCCCAAGCTACGAGCAGTACTTC. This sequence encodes CASSREAGGPSYEQYF.

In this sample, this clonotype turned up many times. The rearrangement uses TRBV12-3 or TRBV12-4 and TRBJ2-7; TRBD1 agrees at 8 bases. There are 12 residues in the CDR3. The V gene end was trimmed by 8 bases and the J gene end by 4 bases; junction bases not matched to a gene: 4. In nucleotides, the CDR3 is TGTGCCAGCTCCAGGGGGCTGTACGAGCAGTACTTC. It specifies CASSRGLYEQYF.

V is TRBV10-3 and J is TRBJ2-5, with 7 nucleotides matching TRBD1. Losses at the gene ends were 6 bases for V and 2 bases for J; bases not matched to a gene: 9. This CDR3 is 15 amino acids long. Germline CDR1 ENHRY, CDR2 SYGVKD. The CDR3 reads CAISDPYRGQETQYF. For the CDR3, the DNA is TGTGCCATCAGCGATCCTTACAGGGGACAAGAGACCCAGTACTTC.

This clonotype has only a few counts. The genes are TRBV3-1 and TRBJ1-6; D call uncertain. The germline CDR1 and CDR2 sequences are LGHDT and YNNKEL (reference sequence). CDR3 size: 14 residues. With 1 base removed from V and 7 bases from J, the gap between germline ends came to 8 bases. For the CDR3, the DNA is TGTGCCAGCAGCCAAGCGGTAGGAAATTCACCCCTCCACTTT. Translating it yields CASSQAVGNSPLHF.

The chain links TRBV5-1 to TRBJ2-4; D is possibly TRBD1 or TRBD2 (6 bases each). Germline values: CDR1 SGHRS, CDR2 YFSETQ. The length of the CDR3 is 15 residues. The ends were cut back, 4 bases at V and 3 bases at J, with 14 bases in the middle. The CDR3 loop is CASSGEGGNKNIQYF. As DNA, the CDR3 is TGCGCCAGCAGCGGTGAGGGGGGAAACAAAAACATTCAGTACTTC.

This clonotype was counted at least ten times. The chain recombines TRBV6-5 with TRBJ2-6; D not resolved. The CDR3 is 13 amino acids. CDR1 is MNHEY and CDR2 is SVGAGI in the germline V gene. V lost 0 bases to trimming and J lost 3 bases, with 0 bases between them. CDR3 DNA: TGTGCCAGCAGTTACTCTGGGGCCAACGTCCTGACTTTC. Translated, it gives CASSYSGANVLTF.